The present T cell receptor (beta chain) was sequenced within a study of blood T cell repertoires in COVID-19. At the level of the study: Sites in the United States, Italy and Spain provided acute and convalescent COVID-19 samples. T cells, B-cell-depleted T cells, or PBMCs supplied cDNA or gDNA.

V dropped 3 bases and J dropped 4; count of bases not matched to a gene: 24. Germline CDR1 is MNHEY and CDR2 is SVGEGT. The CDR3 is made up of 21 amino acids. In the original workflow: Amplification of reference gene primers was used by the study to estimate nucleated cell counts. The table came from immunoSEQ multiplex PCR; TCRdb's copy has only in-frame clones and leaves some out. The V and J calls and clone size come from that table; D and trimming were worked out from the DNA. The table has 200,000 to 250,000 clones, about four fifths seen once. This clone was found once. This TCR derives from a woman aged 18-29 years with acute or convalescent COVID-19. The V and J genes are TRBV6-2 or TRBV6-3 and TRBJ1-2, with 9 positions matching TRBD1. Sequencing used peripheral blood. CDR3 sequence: CASSYNDPGLGRLDRGYGYTF. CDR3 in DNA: TGTGCCAGCAGTTATAACGATCCTGGGTTAGGAAGATTGGACAGGGGCTATGGCTACACCTTC.